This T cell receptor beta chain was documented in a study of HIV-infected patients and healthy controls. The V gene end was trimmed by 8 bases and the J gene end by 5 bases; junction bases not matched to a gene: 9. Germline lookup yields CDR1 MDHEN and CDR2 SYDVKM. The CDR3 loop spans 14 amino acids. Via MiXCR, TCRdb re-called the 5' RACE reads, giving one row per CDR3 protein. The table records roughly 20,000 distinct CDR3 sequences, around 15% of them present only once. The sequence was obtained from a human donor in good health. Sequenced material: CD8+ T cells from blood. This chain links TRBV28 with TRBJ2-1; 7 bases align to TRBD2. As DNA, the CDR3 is TGTGCCAGCCTATCTAGCGGATCGAACAATGAGCAGTTCTTC. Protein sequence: CASLSSGSNNEQFF.